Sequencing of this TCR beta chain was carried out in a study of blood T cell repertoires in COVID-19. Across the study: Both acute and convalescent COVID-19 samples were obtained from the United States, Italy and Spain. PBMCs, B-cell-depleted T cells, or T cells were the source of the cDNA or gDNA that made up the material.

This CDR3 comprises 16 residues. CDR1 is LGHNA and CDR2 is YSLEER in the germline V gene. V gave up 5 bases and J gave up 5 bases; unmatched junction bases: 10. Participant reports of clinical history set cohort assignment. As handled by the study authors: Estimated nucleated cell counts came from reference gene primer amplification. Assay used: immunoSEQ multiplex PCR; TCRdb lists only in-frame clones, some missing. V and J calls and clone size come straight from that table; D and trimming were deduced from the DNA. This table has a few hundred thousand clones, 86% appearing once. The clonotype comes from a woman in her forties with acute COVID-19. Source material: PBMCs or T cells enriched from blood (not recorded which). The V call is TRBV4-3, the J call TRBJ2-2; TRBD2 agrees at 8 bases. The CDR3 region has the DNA TGCGCCAGCAGCGCATCGTTAGCGGGAAGTACCGGGGAGCTGTTTTTT. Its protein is CASSASLAGSTGELFF.